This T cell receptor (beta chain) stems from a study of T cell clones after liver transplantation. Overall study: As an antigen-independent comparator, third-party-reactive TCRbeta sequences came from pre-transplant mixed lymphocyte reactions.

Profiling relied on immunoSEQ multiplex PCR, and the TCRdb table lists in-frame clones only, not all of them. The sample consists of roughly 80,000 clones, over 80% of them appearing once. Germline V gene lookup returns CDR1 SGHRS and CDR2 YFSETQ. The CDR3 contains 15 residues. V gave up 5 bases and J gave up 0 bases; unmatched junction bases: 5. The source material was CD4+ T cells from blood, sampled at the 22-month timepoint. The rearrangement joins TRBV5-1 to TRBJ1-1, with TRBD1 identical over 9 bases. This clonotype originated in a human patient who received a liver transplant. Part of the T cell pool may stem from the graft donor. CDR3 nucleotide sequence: TGCGCCAGCAGGCCGGGACAGGGTTTGAACACTGAAGCTTTCTTT. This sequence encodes CASRPGQGLNTEAFF. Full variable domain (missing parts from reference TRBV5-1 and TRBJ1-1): KAGVTQTPRYLIKTRGQQVTLSCSPISGHRSVSWYQQTPGQGLQFLFEYFSETQRNKGNFPGRFSGRQFSNSRSEMNVSTLELGDSALYLCASRPGQGLNTEAFFGQGTRLTVV.